The sequence of this TCR beta chain was determined in a study of response to subunit inactivated influenza vaccine. Study-wide results and limits: New T cells are recruited in small numbers by each seasonal influenza vaccination, according to the authors' suggestion.

Turning to this clonotype: Its antigen is not known.

Using its own MiXCR run on the RT-PCR reads, TCRdb lists one record per CDR3 protein. The sample contains hundreds of thousands of distinct CDR3 sequences, 11% to 15% of which appear only once. This CDR3 region has 14 residues. V was trimmed by 6 bases and J by 3 bases, leaving 15 bases between them. The input for sequencing was PBMCs from blood, taken less than 15 days before vaccination. The rearrangement links TRBV12-3 or TRBV12-4 to TRBJ2-7; D gene uncertain. The TCR comes from a man aged 45-65 years who received an inactivated influenza vaccine. The CDR3 DNA reads as TGTGCCAGCAGGGCCGGGTCCCGAGGCTACGAGCAGTACTTC. This sequence encodes CASRAGSRGYEQYF.